This is a list of T cell receptor beta chains from one sample in a study of shared clonotypes between healthy human individuals. Some clones are missing from TCRdb's copy, which holds only in-frame ones; the method was immunoSEQ multiplex PCR. The top ten hold approximately 2% of the sample, which has about 640,000 clones, roughly 70% seen once. The sequencing input was memory CD4+ T cells sorted from blood. These receptors were obtained from a woman under 40 in good health. Both conserved end residues are part of each CDR3. D genes are given only for firm matches. The size field is filled for only some rows; it gives once, few, many or a size class.

D gene	V gene	clone size	J gene	CDR3 protein	CDR3 DNA
NA	TRBV15	few	TRBJ2-7	CATSRDGDLFYEQYF	TGTGCCACCAGCAGAGATGGGGACTTGTTCTACGAGCAGTACTTC
TRBD1	TRBV9	NA	TRBJ1-2	CASSTGQGWNYGYTF	TGTGCCAGCAGCACAGGACAGGGTTGGAACTATGGCTACACCTTC
TRBD1	TRBV19	NA	TRBJ2-7	CASSQTGEYEQYF	TGTGCCAGTAGTCAGACAGGGGAGTACGAGCAGTACTTC
NA	TRBV13	NA	TRBJ2-1	CASSYHGPYNEQFF	TGTGCCAGCAGTTATCACGGGCCCTACAATGAGCAGTTCTTC
NA	TRBV27	NA	TRBJ1-1	CASGSDLNTEAFF	TGTGCCAGCGGGTCGGACCTGAACACTGAAGCTTTCTTT
NA	TRBV27	NA	TRBJ2-1	CASRRDKGYNEQFF	TGTGCCAGCAGAAGGGACAAAGGTTACAATGAGCAGTTCTTC
TRBD1	TRBV7-3	NA	TRBJ2-3	CASSLTGQGADTQYF	TGTGCCAGCAGCTTAACTGGGCAGGGGGCAGATACGCAGTATTTT
NA	TRBV14	NA	TRBJ2-1	CASSLGILRNNEQFF	TGTGCCAGCAGCCTCGGGATCCTACGGAACAATGAGCAGTTCTTC
NA	TRBV5-1	NA	TRBJ2-1	CASSLDRSSYNEQFF	TGCGCCAGCAGCCTCGACAGGAGCTCCTACAATGAGCAGTTCTTC
NA	TRBV4-1	many	TRBJ2-1	CASSQDSALYNEQFF	TGCGCCAGCAGCCAAGATTCCGCATTATACAATGAGCAGTTCTTC
NA	TRBV28	NA	TRBJ2-7	CASSLSHSYEQYF	TGTGCCAGCAGTTTATCACATTCCTACGAGCAGTACTTC
TRBD2	TRBV18	few	TRBJ2-7	CASSPQLAGGHYEQYF	TGTGCCAGCTCACCACAACTAGCGGGAGGTCACTACGAGCAGTACTTC
TRBD2	TRBV9	NA	TRBJ2-1	CASSVVGTSGIDEQFF	TGTGCCAGCAGCGTAGTCGGGACTAGCGGGATCGATGAGCAGTTCTTC
NA	TRBV19	NA	TRBJ2-2	CASSISLTNTGELFF	TGTGCCAGTAGTATCTCGCTAACCAACACCGGGGAGCTGTTTTTT
NA	TRBV19	NA	TRBJ1-1	CASSPRLSTINTEAFF	TGTGCCAGTAGTCCACGACTGTCGACGATTAACACTGAAGCTTTCTTT
NA	TRBV7-2	NA	TRBJ2-3	CASSLGSRLTDTQYF	TGTGCCAGCAGCTTAGGTTCGCGTCTCACAGATACGCAGTATTTT
NA	TRBV7-9	few	TRBJ2-5	CASSPRRWGETQYF	TGTGCCAGCAGCCCGAGGCGATGGGGTGAGACCCAGTACTTC
TRBD1	TRBV25-1	once	TRBJ2-1	CASSGVRQGWSNEQFF	TGTGCCAGCAGTGGGGTAAGACAGGGGTGGTCCAATGAGCAGTTCTTC
NA	TRBV5-4	NA	TRBJ1-4	CASSPGDPGHEKLFF	TGTGCCAGCAGCCCCGGGGATCCGGGACACGAAAAACTGTTTTTT
TRBD1	TRBV5-6	NA	TRBJ1-2	CASSFGQGFYGYTF	TGTGCCAGCAGCTTCGGACAGGGGTTCTATGGCTACACCTTC
TRBD2	TRBV5-1	NA	TRBJ2-1	CASSSSSGAYNEQFF	TGCGCCAGCAGCTCCTCTAGCGGAGCCTACAATGAGCAGTTCTTC
NA	TRBV11-2	NA	TRBJ2-7	CASSIMAAETSFEQYF	TGTGCCAGCAGCATTATGGCGGCGGAGACTAGTTTCGAGCAGTACTTC
TRBD1	TRBV18	NA	TRBJ2-7	CASSPGTGAYEQYF	TGTGCCAGCTCCCCCGGGACAGGGGCCTACGAGCAGTACTTC
NA	TRBV29-1	NA	TRBJ1-1	CSSKVGREAFF	TGCAGCTCAAAAGTAGGTCGTGAAGCTTTCTTT
NA	TRBV5-1	NA	TRBJ2-2	CASSPIGGTGELFF	TGCGCCAGCAGCCCAATCGGAGGCACCGGGGAGCTGTTTTTT
NA	TRBV28	many	TRBJ2-7	CASSRAWAGKSYEQYF	TGTGCCAGCAGTCGAGCCTGGGCGGGGAAATCCTACGAGCAGTACTTC